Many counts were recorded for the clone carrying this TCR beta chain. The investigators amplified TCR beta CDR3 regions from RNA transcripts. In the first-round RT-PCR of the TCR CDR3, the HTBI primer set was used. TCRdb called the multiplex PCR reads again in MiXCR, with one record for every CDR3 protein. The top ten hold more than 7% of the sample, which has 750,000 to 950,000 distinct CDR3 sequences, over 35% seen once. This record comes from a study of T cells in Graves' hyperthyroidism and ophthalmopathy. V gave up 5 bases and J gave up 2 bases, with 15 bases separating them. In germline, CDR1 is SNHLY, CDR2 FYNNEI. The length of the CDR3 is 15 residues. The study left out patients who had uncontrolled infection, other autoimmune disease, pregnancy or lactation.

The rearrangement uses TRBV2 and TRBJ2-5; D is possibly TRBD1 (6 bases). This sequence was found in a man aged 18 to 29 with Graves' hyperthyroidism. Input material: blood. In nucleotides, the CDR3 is TGTGCCAGCAGTTCTCAGGGGTCCCGGCAAGAGACCCAGTACTTC. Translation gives CASSSQGSRQETQYF.